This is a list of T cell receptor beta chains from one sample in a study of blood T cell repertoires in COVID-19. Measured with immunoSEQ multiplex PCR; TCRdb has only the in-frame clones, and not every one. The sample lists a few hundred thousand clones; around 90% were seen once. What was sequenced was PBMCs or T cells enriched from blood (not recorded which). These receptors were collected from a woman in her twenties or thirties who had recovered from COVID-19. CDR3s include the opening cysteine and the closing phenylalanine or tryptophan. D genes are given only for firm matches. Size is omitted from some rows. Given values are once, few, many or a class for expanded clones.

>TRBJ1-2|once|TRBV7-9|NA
CASSRAGGDYGYTF
TGTGCCAGCAGCAGGGCAGGAGGGGACTATGGCTACACCTTC
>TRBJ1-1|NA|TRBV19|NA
CASSRADRMNTEAFF
TGTGCCAGTAGCCGCGCCGACAGGATGAACACTGAAGCTTTCTTT
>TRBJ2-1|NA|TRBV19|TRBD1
CASSLTGGNEQFF
TGTGCCAGTAGCTTGACAGGGGGAAATGAGCAGTTCTTC
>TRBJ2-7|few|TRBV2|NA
CASSLLGRANVADF
TGTGCCAGCAGTCTCTTGGGCAGGGCAAACGTGGCGGACTTC
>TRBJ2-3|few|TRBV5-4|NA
CASSLDFGEGGTDTQYF
TGTGCCAGCAGCTTGGACTTCGGGGAGGGGGGCACAGATACGCAGTATTTT
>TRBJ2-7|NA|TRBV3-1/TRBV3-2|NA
CASSQVRGGPYEQYF
TGTGCCAGCAGCCAAGTCAGGGGTGGGCCCTACGAGCAGTACTTC
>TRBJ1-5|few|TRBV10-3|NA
CAIRSGGNQPQHF
TGTGCCATCAGATCGGGGGGCAATCAGCCCCAGCATTTT
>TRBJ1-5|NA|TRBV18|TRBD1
CASSRDRNQPQHF
TGTGCCAGCTCACGGGACAGAAATCAGCCCCAGCATTTT
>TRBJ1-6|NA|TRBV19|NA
CASSIRQGRDNSPLHF
TGTGCCAGTAGTATTCGGCAGGGTCGGGATAATTCACCCCTCCACTTT
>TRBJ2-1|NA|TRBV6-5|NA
CASSYYVGEGTGFFF
NA
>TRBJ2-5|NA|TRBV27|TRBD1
CASSHAGTGGFETQYF
TGTGCCAGCAGCCACGCCGGGACAGGGGGCTTCGAGACCCAGTACTTC
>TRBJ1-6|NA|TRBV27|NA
CASSTSPRWSSYNSPLHF
TGTGCCAGCAGTACCTCGCCTCGCTGGAGCTCCTATAATTCACCCCTCCACTTT
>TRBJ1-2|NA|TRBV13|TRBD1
CASSLTTGSYGYTF
TGTGCCAGCAGCCTAACGACAGGGAGCTATGGCTACACCTTC
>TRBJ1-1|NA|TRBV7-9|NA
CASSFFQGPKDTEAFF
TGTGCCAGCAGCTTTTTTCAGGGGCCCAAGGACACTGAAGCTTTCTTT
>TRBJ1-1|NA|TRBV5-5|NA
CASRKNGVMNTEAFF
TGTGCCAGCAGAAAGAACGGGGTTATGAACACTGAAGCTTTCTTT
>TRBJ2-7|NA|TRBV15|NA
CATSRDQGVLYEQYF
TGTGCCACCAGCAGAGATCAGGGTGTGCTGTACGAGCAGTACTTC
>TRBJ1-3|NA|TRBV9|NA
CASSPPTGTSSGNTIYF
TGTGCCAGCAGCCCCCCGACAGGAACCTCCTCTGGAAACACCATATATTTT
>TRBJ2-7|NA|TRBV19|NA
CASRDSGASYEQYF
TGTGCCAGTAGGGACAGCGGGGCTTCCTACGAGCAGTACTTC
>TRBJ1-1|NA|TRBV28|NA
CASSTRPGGWGNTEAFF
TGTGCCAGCAGTACTCGGCCGGGGGGTTGGGGGAACACTGAAGCTTTCTTT
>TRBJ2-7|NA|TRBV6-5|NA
CASSTGGGFLYEQYF
TGTGCCAGCAGTACCGGTGGGGGGTTCTTGTACGAGCAGTACTTC
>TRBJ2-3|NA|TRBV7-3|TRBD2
CASSLFGGADTQYF
TGTGCCAGCAGCTTATTCGGGGGGGCGGATACGCAGTATTTT
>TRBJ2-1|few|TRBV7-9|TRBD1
CASSSGQVYNEQFF
TGTGCCAGCAGCTCCGGACAGGTCTACAATGAGCAGTTCTTC
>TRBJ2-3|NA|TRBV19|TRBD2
CASSTTSGVSTDTQYF
TGTGCCAGTAGTACCACTAGCGGGGTGAGCACAGATACGCAGTATTTT
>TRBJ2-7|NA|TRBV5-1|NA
CASSLGTTRGNEQYF
TGCGCCAGCAGCTTGGGGACAACCCGGGGGAACGAGCAGTACTTC
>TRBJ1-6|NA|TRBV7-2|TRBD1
CASSANVDRSVLHF
TGTGCCAGCAGCGCCAATGTGGACAGGTCGGTCCTCCACTTT
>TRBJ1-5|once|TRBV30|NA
CAWRPSGRREQPQHF
TGTGCCTGGAGACCCTCCGGTAGGAGGGAACAGCCCCAGCATTTT
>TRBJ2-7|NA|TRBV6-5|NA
CASSYRGLDEQYF
TGTGCCAGCAGTTACAGAGGGTTGGACGAGCAGTACTTC
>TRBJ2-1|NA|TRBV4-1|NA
CASSQGGLPGGEQFF
TGCGCCAGCAGCCAAGGGGGCCTTCCTGGGGGCGAGCAGTTCTTC
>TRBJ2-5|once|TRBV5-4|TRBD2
CASSRTSGGPEETQYF
TGTGCCAGCAGCCGGACTAGCGGGGGGCCAGAGGAGACCCAGTACTTC
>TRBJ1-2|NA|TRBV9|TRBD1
CASSVSGTDYGYTF
TGTGCCAGCAGCGTAAGTGGGACAGACTATGGCTACACCTTC
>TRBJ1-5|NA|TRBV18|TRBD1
CASSPLQGGNQPQHF
TGTGCCAGCTCACCTTTACAGGGGGGCAATCAGCCCCAGCATTTT
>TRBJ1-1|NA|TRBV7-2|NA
CATSLEGRGLTEAFF
TGTGCCACCTCCCTAGAGGGCAGGGGATTAACTGAAGCTTTCTTT
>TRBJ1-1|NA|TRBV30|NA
CAWSVRRGTEAFF
TGTGCCTGGAGTGTACGCCGGGGCACTGAAGCTTTCTTT
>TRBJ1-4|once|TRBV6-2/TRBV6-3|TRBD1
CASSYSGQGNEKLFF
TGTGCCAGCAGTTACTCGGGACAGGGAAATGAAAAACTGTTTTTT
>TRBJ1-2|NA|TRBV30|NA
CAWQETGARVYGYTF
TGTGCCTGGCAGGAGACTGGGGCCAGGGTCTATGGCTACACCTTC
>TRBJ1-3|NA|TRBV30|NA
CAWSPRTEGSIYF
TGTGCCTGGAGTCCACGCACAGAGGGATCCATATATTTT
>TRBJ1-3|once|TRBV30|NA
CAWSRVGSSGNTIYF
TGTGCCTGGAGCCGCGTCGGGAGCTCTGGAAACACCATATATTTT
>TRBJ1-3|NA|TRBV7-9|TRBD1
CASSSRGQGAFGNTIYF
TGTGCCAGCAGCTCCCGGGGACAGGGGGCTTTTGGAAACACCATATATTTT
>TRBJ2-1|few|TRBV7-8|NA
CASSHPREQFSYNEQFF
TGTGCCAGCAGCCATCCCCGAGAACAGTTCTCCTACAATGAGCAGTTCTTC
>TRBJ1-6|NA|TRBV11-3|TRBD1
CASSLGQGGSPLHF
TGTGCCAGCAGCTTAGGACAGGGCGGATCACCCCTCCACTTT
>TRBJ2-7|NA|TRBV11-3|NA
CASSLGSGHYEQYF
TGTGCCAGCAGCTTAGGTAGCGGACACTACGAGCAGTACTTC
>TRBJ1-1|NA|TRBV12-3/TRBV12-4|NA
CAVSPRADTEAFF
TGTGCCGTATCCCCGAGGGCCGACACTGAAGCTTTCTTT
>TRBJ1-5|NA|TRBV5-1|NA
CASSRTGNQPQHF
TGCGCCAGCAGCCGGACAGGCAATCAGCCCCAGCATTTT
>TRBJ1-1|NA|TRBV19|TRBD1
CASRRQGKTEAFF
TGTGCCAGTAGACGACAGGGAAAAACTGAAGCTTTCTTT
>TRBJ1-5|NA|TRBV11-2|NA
CASSQSSGNSDQPQHF
TGTGCCAGCAGCCAATCGTCCGGTAATAGTGATCAGCCCCAGCATTTT
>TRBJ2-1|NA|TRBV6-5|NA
CASSPLEGGRNEQFF
TGTGCCAGCAGTCCTCTAGAGGGGGGGCGTAATGAGCAGTTCTTC
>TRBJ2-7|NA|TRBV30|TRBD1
CAWKRDRGPREQYF
TGTGCCTGGAAAAGGGACAGGGGGCCACGGGAGCAGTACTTC
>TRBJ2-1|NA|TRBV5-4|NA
CASSGDPGGSNEQFF
TGTGCCAGCAGCGGGGATCCCGGGGGTTCCAATGAGCAGTTCTTC
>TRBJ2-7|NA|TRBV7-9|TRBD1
CASSLGQGATTSYEQYF
TGTGCCAGCAGCTTAGGGCAGGGGGCGACCACCTCCTACGAGCAGTACTTC